The text below deals with one T cell receptor (beta chain). As yet, its antigen is unknown. The data were obtained in a study of cytomegalovirus exposure and HLA in healthy donors. Overall study findings and caveats: Reports credit the classifier with highly specific, highly sensitive diagnosis of cytomegalovirus status.

60 Vbeta and 13 Jbeta primers were used in PCR. The data were produced by immunoSEQ multiplex PCR, yet TCRdb's version contains in-frame clones alone and is incomplete. In all, the sample yields 150,000 to 250,000 clones. V shed 3 bases and J shed 3 bases, with 9 bases lying between them. The CDR3 runs 15 residues. Germline-derived CDR1 and CDR2 are MRHNA and SNTAGT. The source of this sequence is a boy between 5 and 17 years old in good health and CMV-seronegative. V gene TRBV6-4 combines with J gene TRBJ1-6; D is ambiguous. Sequenced input: PBMCs. In DNA form, the CDR3 reads TGTGCCAGCAGTGAGGGAGAGGGCTATAATTCACCCCTCCACTTT. It yields the protein CASSEGEGYNSPLHF.